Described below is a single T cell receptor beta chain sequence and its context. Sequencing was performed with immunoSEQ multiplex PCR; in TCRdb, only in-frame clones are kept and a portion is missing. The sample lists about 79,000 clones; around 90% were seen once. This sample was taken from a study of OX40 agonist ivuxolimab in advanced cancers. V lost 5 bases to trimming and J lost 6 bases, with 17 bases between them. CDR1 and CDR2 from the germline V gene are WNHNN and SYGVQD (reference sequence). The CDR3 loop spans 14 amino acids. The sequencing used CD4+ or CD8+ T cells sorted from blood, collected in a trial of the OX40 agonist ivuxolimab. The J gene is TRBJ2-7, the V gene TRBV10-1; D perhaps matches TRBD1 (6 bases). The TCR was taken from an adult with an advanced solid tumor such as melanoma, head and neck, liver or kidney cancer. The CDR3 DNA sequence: TGCGCCAGCAGTTACGGACAGTCTACGGCCGAGCAGTACTTC. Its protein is CASSYGQSTAEQYF.